This TCR beta chain comes out of a study of T-cell memory formation after mild COVID-19. Study-wide results and limits: Detection of some responders pre-infection suggested pre-existing cross-reactive memory T cells participated. CD4+ contracting clones lay mainly in CM and EM, CD8+ ones in EMRA.

This clonotype was detected only a few times. As yet, its antigen is unknown. Constant-segment-primed 5'RACE gave TCR alpha and TCR beta cDNA libraries with sample barcodes and UMIs. TCRdb used MiXCR to reprocess the 5' RACE reads, holding one entry per CDR3 protein. The repertoire holds approximately 250,000 distinct CDR3 sequences, with over 15% as singletons. Germline CDR1 reads LGHDT; CDR2 reads YNNKEL (reference sequence). The CDR3 loop spans 12 amino acids. V was pared by 3 bases and J by 14 bases, with 15 bases between. This receptor was obtained from a young man who had mild COVID-19 (a few samples of this study predate the infection). Cell type and time point are not known. Sample: PBMCs or a T cell subset sorted from them (not recorded which). V and J are TRBV3-1 and TRBJ2-3; D possibly matches TRBD1 or TRBD2 (5 bases each). This CDR3 is CASSHSQGGRYF. The CDR3 region has the DNA TGTGCCAGCAGCCATTCGCAGGGCGGGCGGTATTTT.